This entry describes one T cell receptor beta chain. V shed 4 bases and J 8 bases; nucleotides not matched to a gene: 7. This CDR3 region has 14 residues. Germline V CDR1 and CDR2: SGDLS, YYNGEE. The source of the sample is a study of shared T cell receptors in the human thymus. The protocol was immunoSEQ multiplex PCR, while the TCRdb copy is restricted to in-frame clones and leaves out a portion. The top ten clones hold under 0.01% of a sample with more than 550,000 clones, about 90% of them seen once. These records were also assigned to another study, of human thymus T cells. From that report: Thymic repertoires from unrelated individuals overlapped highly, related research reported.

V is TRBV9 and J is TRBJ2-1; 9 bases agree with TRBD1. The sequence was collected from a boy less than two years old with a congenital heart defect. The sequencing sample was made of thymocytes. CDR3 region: CASSRWDREDEQFF. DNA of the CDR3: TGTGCCAGCAGCCGCTGGGACAGGGAAGATGAGCAGTTCTTC.